A single sample gave rise to the 28 T cell receptor beta chains below, sequenced in a study of cytomegalovirus exposure and HLA in healthy donors. The PCR ran on 60 Vbeta and 13 Jbeta primers. The assay was immunoSEQ multiplex PCR, and TCRdb's table has in-frame clones only and misses some. The sample lists roughly 190,000 clones, roughly four fifths occurring once. The specimen sequenced was PBMCs. The receptors derive from a woman in her twenties or thirties in good health and CMV-seropositive.

The rearrangement links TRBV21-1 to TRBJ1-5; TRBD1, the table's D call, lacks a check against the DNA. TRBV21-1 represents a pseudogene. The CDR3 consists of 18 residues. The CDR3 sequence: CASSKVPYRVWSNQPQHF. CDR3 sequence (DNA): TGTGCCAGCAGCAAAGTCCCCTACAGGGTTTGGAGCAATCAGCCCCAGCATTTT.

The chain recombines TRBV27 with TRBJ2-7; possible D gene TRBD1, 6 bases. The V and J ends lost 3 bases and 6 bases respectively, with 15 bases between them. Germline lookup yields CDR1 MNHEY and CDR2 SMNVEV (reference sequence). The CDR3 loop spans 14 amino acids. The CDR3 region is CASSLYSGVGEQYF. DNA for the CDR3: TGTGCCAGCAGTTTGTATTCAGGGGTTGGCGAGCAGTACTTC.

V usage is TRBV6-1 and J usage is TRBJ1-4; TRBD1 is a possible D gene (5 bases). CDR1 is MNHNS, CDR2 SASEGT, per germline. V was pared by 7 bases and J by 0 bases, with 9 bases between. CDR3 size: 14 residues. Written as DNA, the CDR3 is TGTGCCAGCACAGTAGGGGCAACTAATGAAAAACTGTTTTTT. Its translation is CASTVGATNEKLFF.

The table lists this clone with a few counts. The chain recombines TRBV5-6 with TRBJ1-1, with D maybe TRBD1 (5 bases). This CDR3 region has 14 residues. V gave up 7 bases and J gave up 1 base, with 14 bases separating them. The V gene's germline CDR1 is SGHDT and CDR2 YYEEEE. In nucleotides, the CDR3 is TGTGCCAGCCGGGCGGGGGGAAGGAACACTGAAGCTTTCTTT. It specifies CASRAGGRNTEAFF.

The chain combines TRBV10-1 with TRBJ1-4, with 7 bases aligning to TRBD1. CDR1 and CDR2 from the germline V gene are WNHNN and SYGVQD (reference sequence). With 6 bases clipped from V and 4 bases from J, the junction kept 5 bases outside the gene matches. The CDR3 sequence is 14 residues long. The CDR3 nucleotides are TGCGCCAGCAGGCCGGACAGGATTAATGAAAAACTGTTTTTT. This translates into CASRPDRINEKLFF.

The chain links TRBV5-1 to TRBJ1-1, with 7 bases fitting TRBD1. Germline-derived CDR1 and CDR2 are SGHRS and YFSETQ. The length of the CDR3 is 13 residues. V lost 3 bases and J lost 8; bases outside the gene matches: 7. CDR3 protein: CASSWIDRVEAFF. The CDR3 DNA sequence: TGCGCCAGCAGCTGGATCGACAGGGTGGAAGCTTTCTTT.

V is TRBV5-4 and J is TRBJ2-2; 7 bases are a match to TRBD2. V shed 3 bases, J shed 1 base, and the junction held 3 bases outside the gene matches. Germline assignment: CDR1 SGHNT and CDR2 YYREEE (reference sequence). The CDR3 is 15 amino acids. Here the CDR3 DNA reads TGTGCCAGCAGCTACCCGGGGGGGAACACCGGGGAGCTGTTTTTT. This encodes CASSYPGGNTGELFF.

This chain connects TRBV19 to TRBJ2-4; D possibly corresponds to TRBD2 (7 bases). The V gene lost 5 bases and the J gene lost 5 bases, with 22 bases spanning the gap. The CDR3 extends over 17 amino acids. Germline V CDR1 and CDR2: LNHDA, SQIVND (reference sequence). The CDR3 nucleotides are TGTGCCAGTAGTGCCCACGGGGGGCGAAGCGGGGAAAACATTCAGTACTTC. Its protein is CASSAHGGRSGENIQYF.

A few counts support this clone. This chain connects TRBV15 to TRBJ1-4; D gene ambiguous. The V and J ends lost 1 base and 7 bases respectively, with 13 bases between them. Germline V gene data show CDR1 as LNHNV and CDR2 as YYDKDF (reference sequence). The CDR3 sequence is 15 residues long. CDR3 nucleotides: TGTGCCACCAGCAGAGTCAGGCGGGCCTCTGAAAAACTGTTTTTT. Translation: CATSRVRRASEKLFF.

The chain is built from TRBV19 and TRBJ2-3, with TRBD1 identical over 8 bases. Germline CDR1 is LNHDA and CDR2 is SQIVND (reference sequence). After removal of 3 bases from V and 3 bases from J, the junction contained 5 bases not matched to a gene. The CDR3 has 15 residues. The CDR3 protein is CASSITQGATDTQYF. The CDR3 bases are TGTGCCAGTAGTATTACCCAGGGGGCTACAGATACGCAGTATTTT.

This clone was detected only a few times. The same CDR3 also results from other DNA sequences found in this sample. For the CDR3, the DNA is TGCGCCAGCAGCTTGGCGAGCTCCTACGAGCAGTACTTC. It specifies CASSLASSYEQYF. The chain is built from TRBV5-1 and TRBJ2-7; D is unclear. CDR1 SGHRS and CDR2 YFSETQ come from the germline V gene. With 0 bases removed from V and 0 bases from J, the gap between germline ends came to 4 bases. There are 13 residues in the CDR3. Full variable domain (outside the CDR3, taken from reference TRBV5-1 and TRBJ2-7): KAGVTQTPRYLIKTRGQQVTLSCSPISGHRSVSWYQQTPGQGLQFLFEYFSETQRNKGNFPGRFSGRQFSNSRSEMNVSTLELGDSALYLCASSLASSYEQYFGPGTRLTVT.

This clone has a handful of counts. This chain joins TRBV9 and TRBJ2-1; 10 bases fit TRBD2. Germline CDR1 SGDLS, CDR2 YYNGEE. CDR3 length: 17 amino acids. V was pared by 0 bases and J by 1 base, with 4 bases of the junction left unmatched. The CDR3 loop reads CASSVDPSGRSYNEQFF. The CDR3 DNA reads as TGTGCCAGCAGCGTAGATCCTAGCGGGAGATCCTACAATGAGCAGTTCTTC. The variable domain in full, with the rest retrieved from reference TRBV9 and TRBJ2-1, is DSGVTQTPKHLITATGQRVTLRCSPRSGDLSVYWYQQSLDQGLQFLIQYYNGEERAKGNILERFSAQQFPDLHSELNLSSLELGDSALYFCASSVDPSGRSYNEQFFGPGTRLTVL.

This sequence joins TRBV7-2 and TRBJ2-5; TRBD2 matches 15 bases. The CDR3 runs 18 residues. V trimming: 5 bases; J trimming: 4 bases; junction bases outside the gene matches: 11. Germline-derived CDR1 and CDR2 are SGHTA and FQGNSA. The DNA for the CDR3 is TGTGCCAGCAGCGGCAAGGGACTAGCGGGAGGAGCGGGAGAGACCCAGTACTTC. Residues: CASSGKGLAGGAGETQYF.

V gene TRBV6-1 combines with J gene TRBJ1-2; 8 bases align to TRBD1. This CDR3 is 13 amino acids long. In germline, CDR1 is MNHNS, CDR2 SASEGT. V shed 6 bases and J 4 bases; nucleotides not matched to a gene: 4. The CDR3 sequence: CASRDGTGYGYTF. The CDR3 DNA sequence: TGTGCCAGCAGAGATGGGACAGGCTATGGCTACACCTTC.

J is TRBJ2-7 and V is TRBV19; D not resolved. CDR3 size: 12 residues. Germline CDR1 LNHDA, CDR2 SQIVND (reference sequence). Trimming shortened V by 5 bases and J by 5 bases, and 10 bases separated the two germline ends. CDR3 region: CASSFTQNEQYF. As DNA, the CDR3 is TGTGCCAGTAGTTTCACGCAGAACGAGCAGTACTTC. The entire variable domain, with the rest obtained from reference TRBV19 and TRBJ2-7, is as follows: DGGITQSPKYLFRKEGQNVTLSCEQNLNHDAMYWYRQDPGQGLRLIYYSQIVNDFQKGDIAEGYSVSREKKESFPLTVTSAQKNPTAFYLCASSFTQNEQYFGPGTRLTVT.

DNA for the CDR3: TGTGCCAGCAGCGGAACGGGACAGTACCAAGAGACCCAGTACTTC. Its translation is CASSGTGQYQETQYF. This chain connects TRBV7-2 to TRBJ2-5, with 7 nucleotides matching TRBD1. CDR3 length: 15 residues. Germline V lookup: CDR1 SGHTA, CDR2 FQGNSA. V gave up 5 bases and J gave up 0 bases; unmatched junction bases: 6.

This chain links TRBV5-4 with TRBJ1-5; D not resolved. Trimming took off 0 bases at V and 6 bases at J, with 7 bases between the two ends. Germline values: CDR1 SGHNT, CDR2 YYREEE (reference sequence). CDR3 size: 13 residues. The DNA of the CDR3 is TGTGCCAGCAGCTTGGAACCCGGTCAGCCCCAGCATTTT. Translating gives CASSLEPGQPQHF.

This clone was observed once. The chain combines TRBV27 with TRBJ2-1, with a weak D call TRBD1 (5 bases). V was shortened by 9 bases and J by 9 bases, with 18 bases between the two germline ends. This CDR3 has 13 residues. Germline V gene lookup returns CDR1 MNHEY and CDR2 SMNVEV (reference sequence). The chain's CDR3 is CASSTSTGVEQFF. The CDR3 DNA is TGTGCCAGTAGTACTTCCACAGGAGTTGAGCAGTTCTTC.

V usage is TRBV25-1 and J usage is TRBJ1-2, with D tentatively TRBD1 (6 bases). V dropped 6 bases and J dropped 4 bases, with 12 bases sitting between them. Per the germline V gene, CDR1 is MGHDK and CDR2 is SYGVNS. The CDR3 spans 13 residues. CDR3 amino acids: CASSVTGSYGYTF. The CDR3 nucleotides read TGTGCCAGCAGCGTGACAGGTTCCTATGGCTACACCTTC.

The chain has TRBV27 and TRBJ1-4, with 9 bases fitting TRBD1. CDR1 and CDR2 from the germline V gene are MNHEY and SMNVEV (reference sequence). The CDR3 extends over 15 amino acids. V shed 2 bases, J shed 4 bases, and the junction held 2 bases outside the gene matches. In nucleotides, the CDR3 is TGTGCCAGCAGTTTAGGGACAGGGTTTAATGAAAAACTGTTTTTT. Its translation is CASSLGTGFNEKLFF.

The chain employs TRBV5-8 and TRBJ1-6; TRBD1 is a possible D gene (5 bases). The CDR3 loop spans 17 amino acids. The germline V gene encodes CDR1 SGHTS and CDR2 YDEGEE. V dropped 4 bases and J dropped 10 bases, with 24 bases sitting between them. The CDR3 region has the DNA TGTGCCAGCAGCCCGGACGCTCGGGACTCTTCGATATCACCCCTCCACTTT. This codes for CASSPDARDSSISPLHF. Full variable domain (outside the CDR3, taken from reference TRBV5-8 and TRBJ1-6): EAGVTQSPTHLIKTRGQQATLRCSPISGHTSVYWYQQALGLGLQFLLWYDEGEERNRGNFPPRFSGRQFPNYSSELNVNALELEDSALYLCASSPDARDSSISPLHFGNGTRLTVT.

The chain couples TRBV29-1 to TRBJ2-1, with 8 bases identical to TRBD1. Trimming removed 7 bases from V and 4 bases from J; junction bases left unmatched: 9. The CDR3 runs 14 residues. Per germline, CDR1 SQVTM and CDR2 ANQGSEA. The DNA for the CDR3 is TGCAGCGCTACCGGGACAGGTCTTTACAATGAGCAGTTCTTC. Its translation: CSATGTGLYNEQFF.

This chain uses TRBV5-6 with TRBJ2-3; D is unclear. The V gene lost 3 bases and the J gene lost 4 bases, with 12 bases spanning the gap. There are 14 residues in the CDR3. Germline V gives CDR1 SGHDT, CDR2 YYEEEE. CDR3 sequence (DNA): TGTGCCAGCAGCTCGAGACTGGTATCAGATACGCAGTATTTT. This sequence encodes CASSSRLVSDTQYF.

V usage is TRBV12-5 and J usage is TRBJ2-1, with 7 nucleotides matching TRBD1. Germline V lookup: CDR1 LGHNT, CDR2 FRNRAP. The CDR3 has 16 residues. The trim removed 5 bases at V and 0 bases at J, leaving 7 bases unmatched. The CDR3 protein is CASGLITGDSYNEQFF. The CDR3 region has the DNA TGTGCTAGTGGTCTAATAACAGGGGACTCCTACAATGAGCAGTTCTTC. Looking up the rest from reference TRBV12-5 and TRBJ2-1 gives the full variable domain: DARVTQTPRHKVTEMGQEVTMRCQPILGHNTVFWYRQTMMQGLELLAYFRNRAPLDDSGMPKDRFSAEMPDATLATLKIQPSEPRDSAVYFCASGLITGDSYNEQFFGPGTRLTVL.

Concerning this clone itself: A read error may produce the germline difference seen at one junction end. J is TRBJ2-5 and V is TRBV20-1; 8 bases align to TRBD2. CDR1 is DFQATT, CDR2 SNEGSKA, per germline (reference sequence). The CDR3 covers 11 residues. DNA for the CDR3: TGCAGTGCTAGAGCAGGGACTAGGGGGAACTTC. The encoded protein is CSARAGTRGNF.

The V call is TRBV7-9, the J call TRBJ2-5; 11 positions agree with TRBD2. With 1 base clipped from V and 4 bases from J, the junction kept 11 bases outside the gene matches. The CDR3 totals 18 residues. Germline loops: CDR1 SEHNR, CDR2 FQNEAQ (reference sequence). Here the CDR3 DNA reads TGTGCCAGCAGCTTAGTCGGTAGCGGGAGGGCCATTACAGAGACCCAGTACTTC. Residues: CASSLVGSGRAITETQYF.

Regarding this clone: Its ends do not fully match the called genes, so a read error is possible. J is TRBJ2-3 and V is TRBV7-9; D call uncertain. CDR3 length: 11 residues. The germline V gene has CDR1 SEHNR and CDR2 FQNEAQ (reference sequence). The CDR3 sequence is CSSSPTDTQYF. In DNA, the CDR3 is TGTTCCAGCAGCCCAACAGATACGCAGTATTTT.

V and J are TRBV11-2 and TRBJ2-3, with D maybe TRBD2 (6 bases). CDR1 is SGHAT and CDR2 is FQNNGV in the germline V gene. The CDR3 extends over 15 amino acids. Between the trimmed V and J ends, which lost 0 bases and 6 bases, there was a span of 13 bases. This CDR3 is CASSLEGGNGDTQYF. CDR3 DNA: TGTGCCAGCAGCTTAGAGGGCGGGAATGGTGATACGCAGTATTTT.